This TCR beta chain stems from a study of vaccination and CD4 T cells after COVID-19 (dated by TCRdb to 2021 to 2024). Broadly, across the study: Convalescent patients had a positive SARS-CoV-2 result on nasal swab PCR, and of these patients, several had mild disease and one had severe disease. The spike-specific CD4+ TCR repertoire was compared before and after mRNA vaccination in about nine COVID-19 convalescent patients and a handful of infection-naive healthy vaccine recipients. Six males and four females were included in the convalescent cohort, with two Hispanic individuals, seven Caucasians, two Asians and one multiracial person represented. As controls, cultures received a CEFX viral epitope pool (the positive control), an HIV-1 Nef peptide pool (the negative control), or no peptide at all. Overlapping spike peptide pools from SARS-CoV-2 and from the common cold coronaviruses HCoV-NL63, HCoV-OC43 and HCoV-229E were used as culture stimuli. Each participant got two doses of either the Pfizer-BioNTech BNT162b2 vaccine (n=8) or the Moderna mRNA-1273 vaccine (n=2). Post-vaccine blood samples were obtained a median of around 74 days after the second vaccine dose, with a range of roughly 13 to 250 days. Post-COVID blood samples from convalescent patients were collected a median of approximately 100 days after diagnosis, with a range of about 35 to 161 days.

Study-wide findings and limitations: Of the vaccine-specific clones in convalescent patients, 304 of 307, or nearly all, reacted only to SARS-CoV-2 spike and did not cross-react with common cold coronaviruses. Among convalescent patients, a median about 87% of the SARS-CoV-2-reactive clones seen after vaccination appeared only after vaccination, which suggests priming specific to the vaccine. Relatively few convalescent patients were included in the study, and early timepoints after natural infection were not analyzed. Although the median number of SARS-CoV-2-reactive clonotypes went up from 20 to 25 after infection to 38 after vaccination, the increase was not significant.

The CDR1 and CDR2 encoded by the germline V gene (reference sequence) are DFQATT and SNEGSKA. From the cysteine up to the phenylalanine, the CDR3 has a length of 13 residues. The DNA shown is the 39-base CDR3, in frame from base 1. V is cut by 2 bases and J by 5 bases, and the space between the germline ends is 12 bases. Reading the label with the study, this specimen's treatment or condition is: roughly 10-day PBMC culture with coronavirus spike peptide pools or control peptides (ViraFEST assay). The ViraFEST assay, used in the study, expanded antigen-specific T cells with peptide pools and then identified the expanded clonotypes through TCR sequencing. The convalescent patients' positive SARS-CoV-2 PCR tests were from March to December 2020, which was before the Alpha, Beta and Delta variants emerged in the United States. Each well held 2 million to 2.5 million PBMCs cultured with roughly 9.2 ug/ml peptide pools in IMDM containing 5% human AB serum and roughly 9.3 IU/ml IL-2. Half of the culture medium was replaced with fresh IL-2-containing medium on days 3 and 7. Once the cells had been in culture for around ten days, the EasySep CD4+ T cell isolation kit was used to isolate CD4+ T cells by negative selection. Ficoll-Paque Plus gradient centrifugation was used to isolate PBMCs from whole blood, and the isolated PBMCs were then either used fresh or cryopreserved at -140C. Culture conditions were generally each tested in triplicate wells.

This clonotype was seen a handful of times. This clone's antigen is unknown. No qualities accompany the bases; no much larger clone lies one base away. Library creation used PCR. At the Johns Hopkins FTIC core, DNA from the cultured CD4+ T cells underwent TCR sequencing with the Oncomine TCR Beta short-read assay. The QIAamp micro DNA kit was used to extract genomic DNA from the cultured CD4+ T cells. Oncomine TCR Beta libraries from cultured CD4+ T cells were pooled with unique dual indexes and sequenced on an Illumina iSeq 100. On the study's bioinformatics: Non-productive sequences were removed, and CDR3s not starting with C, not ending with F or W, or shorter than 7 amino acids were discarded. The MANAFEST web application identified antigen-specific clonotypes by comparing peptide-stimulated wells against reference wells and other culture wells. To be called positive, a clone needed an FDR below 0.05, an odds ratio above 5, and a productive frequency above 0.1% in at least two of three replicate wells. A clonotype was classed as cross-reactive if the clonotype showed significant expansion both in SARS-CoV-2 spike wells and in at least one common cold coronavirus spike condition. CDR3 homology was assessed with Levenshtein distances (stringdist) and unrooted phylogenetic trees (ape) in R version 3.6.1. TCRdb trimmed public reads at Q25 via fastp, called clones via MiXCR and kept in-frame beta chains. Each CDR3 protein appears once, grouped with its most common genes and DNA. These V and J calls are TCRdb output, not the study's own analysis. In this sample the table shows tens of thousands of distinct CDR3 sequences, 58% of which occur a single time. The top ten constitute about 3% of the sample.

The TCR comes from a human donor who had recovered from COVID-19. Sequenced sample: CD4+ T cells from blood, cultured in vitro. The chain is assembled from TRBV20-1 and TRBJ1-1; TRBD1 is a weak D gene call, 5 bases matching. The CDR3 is CSARQFEGTEAFF. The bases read TGCAGTGCTAGACAGTTTGAGGGGACTGAAGCTTTCTTT.